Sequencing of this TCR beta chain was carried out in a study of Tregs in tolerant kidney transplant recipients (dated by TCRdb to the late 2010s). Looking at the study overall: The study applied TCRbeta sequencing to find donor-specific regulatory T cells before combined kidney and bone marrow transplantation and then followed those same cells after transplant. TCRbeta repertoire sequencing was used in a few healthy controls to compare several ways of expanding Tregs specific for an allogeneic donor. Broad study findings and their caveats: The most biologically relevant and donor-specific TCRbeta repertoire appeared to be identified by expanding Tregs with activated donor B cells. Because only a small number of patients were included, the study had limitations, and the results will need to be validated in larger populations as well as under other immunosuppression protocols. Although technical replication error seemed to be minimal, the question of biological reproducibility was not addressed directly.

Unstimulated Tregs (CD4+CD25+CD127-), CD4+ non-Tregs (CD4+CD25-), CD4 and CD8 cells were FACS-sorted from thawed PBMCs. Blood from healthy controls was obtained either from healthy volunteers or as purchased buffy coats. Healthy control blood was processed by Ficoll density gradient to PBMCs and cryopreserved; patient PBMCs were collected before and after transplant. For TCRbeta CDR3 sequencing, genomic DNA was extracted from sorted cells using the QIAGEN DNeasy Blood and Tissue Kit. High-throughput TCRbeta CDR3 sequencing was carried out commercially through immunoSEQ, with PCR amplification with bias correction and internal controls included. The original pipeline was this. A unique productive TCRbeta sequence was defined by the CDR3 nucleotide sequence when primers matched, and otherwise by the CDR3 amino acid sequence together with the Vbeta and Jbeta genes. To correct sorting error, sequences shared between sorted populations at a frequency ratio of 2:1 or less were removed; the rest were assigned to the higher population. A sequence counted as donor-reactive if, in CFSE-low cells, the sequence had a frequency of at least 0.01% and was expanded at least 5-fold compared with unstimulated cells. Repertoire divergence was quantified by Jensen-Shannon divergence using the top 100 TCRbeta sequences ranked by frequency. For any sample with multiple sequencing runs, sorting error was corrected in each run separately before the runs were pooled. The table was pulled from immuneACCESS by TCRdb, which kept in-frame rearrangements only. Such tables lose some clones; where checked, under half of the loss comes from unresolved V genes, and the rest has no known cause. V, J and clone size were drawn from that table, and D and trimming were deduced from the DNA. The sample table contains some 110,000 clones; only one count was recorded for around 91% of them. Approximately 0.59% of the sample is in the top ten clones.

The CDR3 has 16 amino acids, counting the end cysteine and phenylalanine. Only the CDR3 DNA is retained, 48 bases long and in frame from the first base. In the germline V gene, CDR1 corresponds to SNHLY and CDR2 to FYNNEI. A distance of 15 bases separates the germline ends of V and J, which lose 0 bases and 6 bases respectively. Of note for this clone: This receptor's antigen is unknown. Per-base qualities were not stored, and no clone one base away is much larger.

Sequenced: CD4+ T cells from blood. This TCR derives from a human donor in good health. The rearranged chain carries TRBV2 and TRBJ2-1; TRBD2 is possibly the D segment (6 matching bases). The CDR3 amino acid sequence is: CASSEATGSGGNEQFF. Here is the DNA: TGTGCCAGCAGTGAAGCCACCGGGAGTGGGGGCAATGAGCAGTTCTTC.